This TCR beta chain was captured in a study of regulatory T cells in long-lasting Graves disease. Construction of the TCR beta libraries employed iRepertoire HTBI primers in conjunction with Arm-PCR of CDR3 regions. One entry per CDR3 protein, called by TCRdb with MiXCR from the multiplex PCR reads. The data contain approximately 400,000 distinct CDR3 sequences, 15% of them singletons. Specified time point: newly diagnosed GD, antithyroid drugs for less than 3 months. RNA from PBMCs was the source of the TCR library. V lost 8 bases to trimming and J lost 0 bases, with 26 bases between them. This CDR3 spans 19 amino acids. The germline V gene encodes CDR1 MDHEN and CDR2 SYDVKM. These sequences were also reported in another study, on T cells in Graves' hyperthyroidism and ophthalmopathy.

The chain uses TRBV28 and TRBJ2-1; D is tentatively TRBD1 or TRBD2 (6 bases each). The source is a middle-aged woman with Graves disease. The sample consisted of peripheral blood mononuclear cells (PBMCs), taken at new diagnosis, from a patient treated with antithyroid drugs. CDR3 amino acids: CASSKGGLLSESSYNEQFF. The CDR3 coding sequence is TGTGCCAGCTCTAAAGGGGGACTCCTTAGCGAGAGCTCCTACAATGAGCAGTTCTTC.